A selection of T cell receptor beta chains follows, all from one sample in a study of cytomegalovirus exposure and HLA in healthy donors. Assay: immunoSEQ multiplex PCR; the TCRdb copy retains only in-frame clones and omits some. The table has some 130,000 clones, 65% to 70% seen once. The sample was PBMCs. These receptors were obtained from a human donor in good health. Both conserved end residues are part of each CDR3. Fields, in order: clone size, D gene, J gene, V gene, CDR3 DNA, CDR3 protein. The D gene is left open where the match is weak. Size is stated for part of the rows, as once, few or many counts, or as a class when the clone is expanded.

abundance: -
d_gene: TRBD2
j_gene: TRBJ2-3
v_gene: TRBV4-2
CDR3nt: TGTGCCAGCAGCCAAGGACTAGCGGGAGGGACAGATACGCAGTATTTT
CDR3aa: CASSQGLAGGTDTQYF

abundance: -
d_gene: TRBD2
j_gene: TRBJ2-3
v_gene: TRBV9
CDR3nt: TGTGCCAGCAGCGTAGAGGGTAGCGGGAGAATAGATACGCAGTATTTT
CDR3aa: CASSVEGSGRIDTQYF

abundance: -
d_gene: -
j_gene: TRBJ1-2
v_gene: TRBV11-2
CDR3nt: TGTGCCAGCAGCTCGCGCTCAGGCCTCTATGGCTACACCTTC
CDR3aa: CASSSRSGLYGYTF

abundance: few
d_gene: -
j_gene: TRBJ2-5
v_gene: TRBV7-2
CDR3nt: TGTGCCAGCAGCTTAGGGCGGCAAGAGACCCAGTACTTC
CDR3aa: CASSLGRQETQYF

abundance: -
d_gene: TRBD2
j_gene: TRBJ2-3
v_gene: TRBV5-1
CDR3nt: TGCGCCAGCAGCGGGACTAGCGGGAGGGCAGATACGCAGTATTTT
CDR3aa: CASSGTSGRADTQYF

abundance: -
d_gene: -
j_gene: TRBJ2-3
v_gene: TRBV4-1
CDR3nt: TGCGCCAGCAGCCAAGTGGGCCGTGTGCAGTATTTT
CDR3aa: CASSQVGRVQYF

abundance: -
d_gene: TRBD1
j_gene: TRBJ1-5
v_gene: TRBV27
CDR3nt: TGTGCCAGCAGTTTAATGTGGACAGGTAGCAATCAGCCCCAGCATTTT
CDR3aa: CASSLMWTGSNQPQHF

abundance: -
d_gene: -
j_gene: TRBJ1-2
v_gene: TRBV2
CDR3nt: TGTGCCAGCAGTGGGTCGGAGAACTATGGCTACACCTTC
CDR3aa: CASSGSENYGYTF

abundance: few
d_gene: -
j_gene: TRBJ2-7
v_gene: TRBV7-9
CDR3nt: TGTGCCAGCAGCTTTACAGGCCGGACCTACGAGCAGTACTTC
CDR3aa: CASSFTGRTYEQYF

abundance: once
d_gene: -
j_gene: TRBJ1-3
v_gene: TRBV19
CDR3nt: TGTGCCAGTAGTACAGATCGAGTCTCTGGAAACACCATATATTTT
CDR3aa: CASSTDRVSGNTIYF

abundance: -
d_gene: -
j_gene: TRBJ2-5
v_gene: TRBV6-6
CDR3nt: TGTGCCAGCAGTTACTCTGTAGACAGAGAAGAGACCCAGTACTTC
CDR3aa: CASSYSVDREETQYF

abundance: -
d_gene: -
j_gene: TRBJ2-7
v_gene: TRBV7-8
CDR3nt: TGTGCCAGCAGCCGAACCTCAGGGAACGGCGAGCAGTACTTC
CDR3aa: CASSRTSGNGEQYF

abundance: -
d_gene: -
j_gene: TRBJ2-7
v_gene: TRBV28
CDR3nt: TGTGCCAGCAGTACAGAGATTCGCCCATTGACGAACGAGCAGTACTTC
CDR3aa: CASSTEIRPLTNEQYF

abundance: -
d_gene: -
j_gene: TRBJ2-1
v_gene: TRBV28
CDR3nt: TGTGCCACCGCGCGGGGCCCTCTCAATGAGCAGTTCTTC
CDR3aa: CATARGPLNEQFF

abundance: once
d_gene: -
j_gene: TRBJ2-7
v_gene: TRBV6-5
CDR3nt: TGTGCCAGCTCTCCGGAAAGCGCGCTGGTAGTAGAGCAGTACTTC
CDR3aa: CASSPESALVVEQYF

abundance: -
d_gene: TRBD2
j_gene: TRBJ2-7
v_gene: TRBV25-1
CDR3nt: TGTGCCAGCAGCCCCGGACTAGCTGCCACCTACGAGCAGTACTTC
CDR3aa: CASSPGLAATYEQYF

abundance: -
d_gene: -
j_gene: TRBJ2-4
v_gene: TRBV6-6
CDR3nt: TGTGCCAGCAGCCGCCGGACTGAATTAAACATTCAGTACTTC
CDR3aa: CASSRRTELNIQYF

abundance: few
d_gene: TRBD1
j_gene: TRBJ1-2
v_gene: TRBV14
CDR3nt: TGTGCCAGCAGCCCCATCGACAGGGGGGGGTCTGGCTACAACTTC
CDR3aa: CASSPIDRGGSGYNF

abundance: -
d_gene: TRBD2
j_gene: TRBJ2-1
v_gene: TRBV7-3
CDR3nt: TGTGCCAGCAGCCCCAGGACTAGCGGGAGATGGTCCTACAATGAGCAGTTCTTC
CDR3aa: CASSPRTSGRWSYNEQFF

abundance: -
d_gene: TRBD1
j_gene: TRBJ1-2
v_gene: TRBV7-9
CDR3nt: TGTGCCAGCAGCTTGGGACAGGGTAACTCAGGTCGGGACTACACCTTC
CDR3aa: CASSLGQGNSGRDYTF

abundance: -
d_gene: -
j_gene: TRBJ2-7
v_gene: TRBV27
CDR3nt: TGTGCCAGCAGTTCAGGACAGTTCTACGAGCAGTACTTC
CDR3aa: CASSSGQFYEQYF

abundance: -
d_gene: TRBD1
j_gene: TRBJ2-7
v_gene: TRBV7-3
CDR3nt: TGTGCCAGCAGCTTAAATTGGGACAGGCCCCCCTACGAGCAGTACTTC
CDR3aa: CASSLNWDRPPYEQYF

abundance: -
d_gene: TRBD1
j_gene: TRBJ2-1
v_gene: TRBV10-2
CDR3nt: TGCGCCAGCAGTATACAGGGGTACAATGAGCAGTTCTTC
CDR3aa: CASSIQGYNEQFF

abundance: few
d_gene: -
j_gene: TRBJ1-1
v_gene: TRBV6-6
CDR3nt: TGTGCCAGCAGTTACTCGGGGCAGGCGAACACTGAAGCTTTCTTT
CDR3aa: CASSYSGQANTEAFF

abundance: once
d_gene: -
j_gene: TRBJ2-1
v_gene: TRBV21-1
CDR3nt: TGTGCCAGGTTAGCGGGGAGCTCCTACAATGAGCAGTTCTTC
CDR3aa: CARLAGSSYNEQFF

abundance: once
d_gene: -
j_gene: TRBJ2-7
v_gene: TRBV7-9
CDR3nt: TGTGCCAGCAGCGTACAGGGCTACGAGCAGTACTTC
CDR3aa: CASSVQGYEQYF

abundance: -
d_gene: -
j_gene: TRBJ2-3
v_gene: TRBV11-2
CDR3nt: TGTGCCAGCAGCTTAGTTATCAGCACAGATACGCAGTATTTT
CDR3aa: CASSLVISTDTQYF

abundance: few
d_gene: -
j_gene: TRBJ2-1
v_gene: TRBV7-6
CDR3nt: TGTTCCAGCAGCCCACTCTCAGAGGAAGCCTACAATGAGCAGTTCTTC
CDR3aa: CSSSPLSEEAYNEQFF

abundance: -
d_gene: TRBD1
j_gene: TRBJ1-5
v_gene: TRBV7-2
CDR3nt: TGTGCCAGCAGCTCCTTAGGGACAGGGTCCAATCAGCCCCAGCATTTT
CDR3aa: CASSSLGTGSNQPQHF

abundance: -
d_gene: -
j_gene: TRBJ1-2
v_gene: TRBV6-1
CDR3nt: TGTGCCAGCTTAACGGGGTCCCTTACTGGCTATGGCTACACCTTC
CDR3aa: CASLTGSLTGYGYTF

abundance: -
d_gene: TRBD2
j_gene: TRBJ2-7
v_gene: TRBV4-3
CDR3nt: TGCGCCAGCAGCCACGGGACTAGCGGGGGGGCCTACGAGCAGTACTTC
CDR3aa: CASSHGTSGGAYEQYF

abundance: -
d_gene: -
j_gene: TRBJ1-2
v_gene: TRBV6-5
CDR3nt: TGTGCCAGCACCGGGACAACAAACTATGGCTACACCTTC
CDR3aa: CASTGTTNYGYTF

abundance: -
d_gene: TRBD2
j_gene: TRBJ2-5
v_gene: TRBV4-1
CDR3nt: TGCGCCAGCAGCCAAGGCATTCTAGCGGGAGGGGGATACCAAGAGACCCAGTACTTC
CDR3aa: CASSQGILAGGGYQETQYF

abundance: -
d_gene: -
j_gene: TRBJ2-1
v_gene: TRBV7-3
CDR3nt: TGTGCCAGCAGTTATACGCGGGACAGAGGTGAGCAGTTCTTC
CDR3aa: CASSYTRDRGEQFF

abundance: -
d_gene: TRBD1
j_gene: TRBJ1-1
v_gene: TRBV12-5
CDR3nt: TGTGCTAGTGGCCCGGACAGGGGCACTGAAGCTTTCTTT
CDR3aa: CASGPDRGTEAFF

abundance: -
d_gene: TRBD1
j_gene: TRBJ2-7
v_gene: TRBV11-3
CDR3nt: TGTGCCAGCAAGGACAGGGGGACCTACGAGCAGTACTTC
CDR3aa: CASKDRGTYEQYF

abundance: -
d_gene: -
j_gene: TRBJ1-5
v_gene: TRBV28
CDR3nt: TGTGCCACCCTGGGGGGAAATCAGCCCCAGCATTTT
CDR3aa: CATLGGNQPQHF

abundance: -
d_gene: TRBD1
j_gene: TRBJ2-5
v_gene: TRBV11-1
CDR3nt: TGTGCCAGCAGCTTAGCGCAATGGACAGGGGGCTCAGAGACCCAGTACTTC
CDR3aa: CASSLAQWTGGSETQYF

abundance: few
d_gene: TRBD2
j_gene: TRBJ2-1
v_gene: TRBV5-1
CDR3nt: TGCGCCAGCAGCCCTCCGGGACTAGCGGGCCACAATGAGCAGTTCTTC
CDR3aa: CASSPPGLAGHNEQFF

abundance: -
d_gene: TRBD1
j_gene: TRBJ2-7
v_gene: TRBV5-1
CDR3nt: TGCGCCAGCAGCCCAGAACCGGGACAGGGGATCCCCTACGAGCAGTACTTC
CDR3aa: CASSPEPGQGIPYEQYF

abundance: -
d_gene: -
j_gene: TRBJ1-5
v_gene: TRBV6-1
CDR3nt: TGTGCCAGCAGCAAGGACAGAAATCAGCCCCAGCATTTT
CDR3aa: CASSKDRNQPQHF

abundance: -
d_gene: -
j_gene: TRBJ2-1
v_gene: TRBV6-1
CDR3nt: TGTGCCAGCAGTGAAATGGGAGGGGGGGGCAATGAGCAGTTCTTC
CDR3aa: CASSEMGGGGNEQFF

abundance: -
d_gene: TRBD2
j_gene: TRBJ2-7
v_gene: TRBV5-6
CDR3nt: TGTGCCAGCAGCCTCACGCTAGCGGGCGGTCGTTTCTACGAGCAGTACTTC
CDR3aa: CASSLTLAGGRFYEQYF

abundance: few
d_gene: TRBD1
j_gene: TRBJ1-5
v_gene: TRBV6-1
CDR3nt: TGTGCCAGCAGCCCCCGGGACAGGGGGGAACAGCCCCAGCATTTT
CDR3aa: CASSPRDRGEQPQHF

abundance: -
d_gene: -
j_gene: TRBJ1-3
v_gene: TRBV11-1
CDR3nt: TGTGCCAGCAGCTTGTCCGCCGGCACCATATATTTT
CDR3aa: CASSLSAGTIYF

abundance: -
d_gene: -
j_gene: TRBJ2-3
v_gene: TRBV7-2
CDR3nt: TGTGCCAGCAGCTCGGACAGTTCCACAGATACGCAGTATTTT
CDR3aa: CASSSDSSTDTQYF

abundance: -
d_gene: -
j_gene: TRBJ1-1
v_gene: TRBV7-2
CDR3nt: TGTGCCAGCACCTACTCCTCTGAAGCTTTCTTT
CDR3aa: CASTYSSEAFF

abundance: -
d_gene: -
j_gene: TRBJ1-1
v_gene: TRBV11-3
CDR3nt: TGTGCCACCGAACCTCGAGGGTTGATTCCGGGAAACACTGAAGCTTTCTTT
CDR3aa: CATEPRGLIPGNTEAFF

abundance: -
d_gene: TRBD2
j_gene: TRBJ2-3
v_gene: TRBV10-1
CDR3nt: TGCGCCAGCAGTGAGTCCGGGAGGGCCGGAGATACGCAGTATTTT
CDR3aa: CASSESGRAGDTQYF

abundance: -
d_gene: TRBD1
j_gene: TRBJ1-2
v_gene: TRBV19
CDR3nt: TGTGCCAGTAGTAGAACCGGGACAGGGGACTATGGCTACACCTTC
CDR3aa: CASSRTGTGDYGYTF

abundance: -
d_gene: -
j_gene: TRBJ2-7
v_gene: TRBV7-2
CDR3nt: TGTGCCAGCAGCCAAAACCGACTGAGCTACGAGCAGTACTTC
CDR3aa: CASSQNRLSYEQYF

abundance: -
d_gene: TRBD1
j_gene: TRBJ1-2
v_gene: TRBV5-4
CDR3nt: TGTGCCAGCAGCTTGGTGGGGACAGATGGCTACACCTTC
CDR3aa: CASSLVGTDGYTF

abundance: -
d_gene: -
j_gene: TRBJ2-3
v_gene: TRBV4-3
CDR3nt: TGCGCCAGCAGCCAGGGGGCTGGACCCGGGGCAGATACGCAGTATTTT
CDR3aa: CASSQGAGPGADTQYF